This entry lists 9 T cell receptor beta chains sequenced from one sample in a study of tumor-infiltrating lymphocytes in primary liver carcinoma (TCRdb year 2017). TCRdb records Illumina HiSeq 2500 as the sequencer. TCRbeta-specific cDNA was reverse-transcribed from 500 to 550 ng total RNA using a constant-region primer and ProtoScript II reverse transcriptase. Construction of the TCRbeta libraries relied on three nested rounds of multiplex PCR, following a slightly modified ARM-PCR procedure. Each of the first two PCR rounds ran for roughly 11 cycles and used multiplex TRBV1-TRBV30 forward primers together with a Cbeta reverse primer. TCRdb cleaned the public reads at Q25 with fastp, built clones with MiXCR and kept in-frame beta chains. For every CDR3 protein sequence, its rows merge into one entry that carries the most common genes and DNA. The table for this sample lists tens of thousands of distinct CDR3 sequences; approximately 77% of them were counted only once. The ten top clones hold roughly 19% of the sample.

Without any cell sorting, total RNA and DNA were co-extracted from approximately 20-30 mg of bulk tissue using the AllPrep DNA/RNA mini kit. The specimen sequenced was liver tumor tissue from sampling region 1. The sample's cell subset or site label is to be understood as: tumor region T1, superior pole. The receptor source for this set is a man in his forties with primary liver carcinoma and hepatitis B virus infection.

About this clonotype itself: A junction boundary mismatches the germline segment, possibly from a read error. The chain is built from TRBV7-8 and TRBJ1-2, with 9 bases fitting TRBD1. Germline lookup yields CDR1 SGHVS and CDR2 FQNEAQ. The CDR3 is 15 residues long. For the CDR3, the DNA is TGCGCCAGCAGCCCTCGGACAGGGGTGGACTATGGCTATACCTTC. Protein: CASSPRTGVDYGYTF.

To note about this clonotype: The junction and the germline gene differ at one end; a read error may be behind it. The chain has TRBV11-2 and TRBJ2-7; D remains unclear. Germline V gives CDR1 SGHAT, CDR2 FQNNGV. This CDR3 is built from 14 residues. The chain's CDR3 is CASSLTDTAYEHYF. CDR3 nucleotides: TGTGCCAGTAGCTTAACTGATACTGCCTATGAGCATTACTTC.

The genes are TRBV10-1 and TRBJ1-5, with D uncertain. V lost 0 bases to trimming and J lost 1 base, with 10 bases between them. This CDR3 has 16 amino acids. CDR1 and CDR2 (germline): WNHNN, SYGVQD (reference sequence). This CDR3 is CASSESSSLSNQPQHF. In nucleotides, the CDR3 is TGCGCCAGCAGTGAGTCTTCAAGTCTGAGCAATCAGCCCCAGCATTTT.

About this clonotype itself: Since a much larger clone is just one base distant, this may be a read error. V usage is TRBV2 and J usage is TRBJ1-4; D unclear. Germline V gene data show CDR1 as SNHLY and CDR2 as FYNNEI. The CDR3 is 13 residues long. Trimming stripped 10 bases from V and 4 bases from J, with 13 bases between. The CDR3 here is CAISDGHNEKLFF. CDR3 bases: TGTGCCATCTCAGACGGGCATAATGAAAAACTGTTTTTT.

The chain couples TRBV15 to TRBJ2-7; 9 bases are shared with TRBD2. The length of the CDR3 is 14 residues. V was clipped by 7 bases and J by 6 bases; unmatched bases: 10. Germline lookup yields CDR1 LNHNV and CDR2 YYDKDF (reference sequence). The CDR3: CATNGERLAAEQYF. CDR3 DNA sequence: TGTGCCACCAACGGAGAAAGACTAGCGGCCGAGCAGTACTTC. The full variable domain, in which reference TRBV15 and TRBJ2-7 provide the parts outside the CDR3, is DAMVIQNPRYQVTQFGKPVTLSCSQTLNHNVMYWYQQKSSQAPKLLFHYYDKDFNNEADTPDNFQSRRPNTSFCFLDIRSPGLGDTAMYLCATNGERLAAEQYFGPGTRLTVT.

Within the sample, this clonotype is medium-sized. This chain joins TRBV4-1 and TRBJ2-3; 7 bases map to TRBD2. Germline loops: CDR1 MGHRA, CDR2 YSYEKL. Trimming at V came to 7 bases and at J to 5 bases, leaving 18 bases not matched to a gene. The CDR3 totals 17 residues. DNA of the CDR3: TGCGCCAGCAACCCGTCAATCGGCGGGAGTATTGGAGATACGCAGTATTTT. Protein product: CASNPSIGGSIGDTQYF.

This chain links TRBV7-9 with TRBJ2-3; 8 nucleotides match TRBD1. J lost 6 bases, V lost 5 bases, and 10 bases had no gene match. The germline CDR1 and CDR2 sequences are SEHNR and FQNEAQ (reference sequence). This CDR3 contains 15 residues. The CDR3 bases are TGTGCCAGCAGCCCCCGGGGACAGGCCTCGGATACGCAGTATTTT. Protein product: CASSPRGQASDTQYF.

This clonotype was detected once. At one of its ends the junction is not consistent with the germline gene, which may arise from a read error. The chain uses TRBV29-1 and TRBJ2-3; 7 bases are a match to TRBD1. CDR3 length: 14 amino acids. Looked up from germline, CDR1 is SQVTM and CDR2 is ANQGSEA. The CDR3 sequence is CSIDSTGAKDTQYF. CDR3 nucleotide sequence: TGCAGCATTGACTCTACAGGGGCAAAAGATACGCAGTATTTT.

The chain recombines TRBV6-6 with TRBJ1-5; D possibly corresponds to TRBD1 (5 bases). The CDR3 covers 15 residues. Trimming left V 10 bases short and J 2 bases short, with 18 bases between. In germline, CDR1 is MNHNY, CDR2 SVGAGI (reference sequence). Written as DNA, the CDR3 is TGTGCCAACAGACCCGGGACGGATGGCAATCAGCCCCAGCATTTT. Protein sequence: CANRPGTDGNQPQHF.